A selection of T cell receptor beta chains follows, all from one sample in a study of blood T cell repertoires in COVID-19. Profiling relied on immunoSEQ multiplex PCR, and the TCRdb table lists in-frame clones only, not all of them. The table lists 150,000 to 200,000 clones, roughly 86% of them singletons. Sequencing was done on a sample of peripheral blood. The receptor source for this set is a woman aged 45 to 65 with acute or convalescent COVID-19. Both conserved end residues are part of each CDR3. The D gene is left open where the match is weak. Expanded clones are given a class, and other clones once, few, many or no size at all.

CDR3nt: TGTGCCAGCACCACTACCAGATGGGGGGGCGAGCAGTACTTC
CDR3aa: CASTTTRWGGEQYF
j_gene: TRBJ2-7
abundance: NA
d_gene: TRBD2
v_gene: TRBV6-6

CDR3nt: TGTGCCAGCAGGCCCCTGAGAGGGTACTACTATGGCTACACCTTC
CDR3aa: CASRPLRGYYYGYTF
j_gene: TRBJ1-2
abundance: NA
d_gene: NA
v_gene: TRBV6-5

CDR3nt: TGTGCCAGCAGCGTAGGCGACAATGAGCAGTTCTTC
CDR3aa: CASSVGDNEQFF
j_gene: TRBJ2-1
abundance: once
d_gene: NA
v_gene: TRBV9

CDR3nt: TGCGCCAGCAGCTCCGGGACAGGGGTATCACCCCTCCACTTT
CDR3aa: CASSSGTGVSPLHF
j_gene: TRBJ1-6
abundance: NA
d_gene: TRBD1
v_gene: TRBV5-1

CDR3nt: TGTGCCACCAGTGACCCCTCAGACTCTGGAAACACCATATATTTT
CDR3aa: CATSDPSDSGNTIYF
j_gene: TRBJ1-3
abundance: NA
d_gene: NA
v_gene: TRBV24-1

CDR3nt: TGCGCCAGCAGCCGGGGGGTTACGGACACTGAAGCTTTCTTT
CDR3aa: CASSRGVTDTEAFF
j_gene: TRBJ1-1
abundance: NA
d_gene: NA
v_gene: TRBV5-1

CDR3nt: TGTGCCAGCAGAGGACTAGGGGCCTACAATGAGCAGTTCTTC
CDR3aa: CASRGLGAYNEQFF
j_gene: TRBJ2-1
abundance: NA
d_gene: TRBD2
v_gene: TRBV6-5

CDR3nt: TGTGCCAGCAGCCGGGTCGTCCCCTACGAGCAGTACTTC
CDR3aa: CASSRVVPYEQYF
j_gene: TRBJ2-7
abundance: NA
d_gene: NA
v_gene: TRBV7-2

CDR3nt: TGTGCCAGCAGTAGGACAGGTAGCTACGAGCAGTACTTC
CDR3aa: CASSRTGSYEQYF
j_gene: TRBJ2-7
abundance: NA
d_gene: TRBD1
v_gene: TRBV6-2/TRBV6-3

CDR3nt: TGTGCCAGCTTTCCCGGGAACCTATACAATGAGCAGTTCTTC
CDR3aa: CASFPGNLYNEQFF
j_gene: TRBJ2-1
abundance: NA
d_gene: NA
v_gene: TRBV7-2

CDR3nt: TGTGCCTGGAGCGCGGGAGGGCCAGTAGATACGCAGTATTTT
CDR3aa: CAWSAGGPVDTQYF
j_gene: TRBJ2-3
abundance: NA
d_gene: TRBD2
v_gene: TRBV30

CDR3nt: TGCGCCAGCAGCCCGGGACAGGGAGGGAACACCATATATTTT
CDR3aa: CASSPGQGGNTIYF
j_gene: TRBJ1-3
abundance: NA
d_gene: TRBD1
v_gene: TRBV5-1